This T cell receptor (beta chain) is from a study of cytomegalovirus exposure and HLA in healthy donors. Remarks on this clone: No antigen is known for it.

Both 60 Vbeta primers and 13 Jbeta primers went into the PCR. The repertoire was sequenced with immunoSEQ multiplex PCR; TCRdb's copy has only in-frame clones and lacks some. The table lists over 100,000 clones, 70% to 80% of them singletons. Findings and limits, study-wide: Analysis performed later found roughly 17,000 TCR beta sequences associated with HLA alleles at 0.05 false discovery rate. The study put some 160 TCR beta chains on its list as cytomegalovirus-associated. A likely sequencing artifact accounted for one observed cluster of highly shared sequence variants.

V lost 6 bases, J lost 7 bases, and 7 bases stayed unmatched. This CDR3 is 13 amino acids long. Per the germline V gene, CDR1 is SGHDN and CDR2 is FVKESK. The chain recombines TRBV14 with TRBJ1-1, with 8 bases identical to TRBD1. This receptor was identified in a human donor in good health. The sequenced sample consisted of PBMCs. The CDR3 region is CASSRQGQREAFF. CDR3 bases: TGTGCCAGCAGTCGACAGGGGCAGCGTGAAGCTTTCTTT.